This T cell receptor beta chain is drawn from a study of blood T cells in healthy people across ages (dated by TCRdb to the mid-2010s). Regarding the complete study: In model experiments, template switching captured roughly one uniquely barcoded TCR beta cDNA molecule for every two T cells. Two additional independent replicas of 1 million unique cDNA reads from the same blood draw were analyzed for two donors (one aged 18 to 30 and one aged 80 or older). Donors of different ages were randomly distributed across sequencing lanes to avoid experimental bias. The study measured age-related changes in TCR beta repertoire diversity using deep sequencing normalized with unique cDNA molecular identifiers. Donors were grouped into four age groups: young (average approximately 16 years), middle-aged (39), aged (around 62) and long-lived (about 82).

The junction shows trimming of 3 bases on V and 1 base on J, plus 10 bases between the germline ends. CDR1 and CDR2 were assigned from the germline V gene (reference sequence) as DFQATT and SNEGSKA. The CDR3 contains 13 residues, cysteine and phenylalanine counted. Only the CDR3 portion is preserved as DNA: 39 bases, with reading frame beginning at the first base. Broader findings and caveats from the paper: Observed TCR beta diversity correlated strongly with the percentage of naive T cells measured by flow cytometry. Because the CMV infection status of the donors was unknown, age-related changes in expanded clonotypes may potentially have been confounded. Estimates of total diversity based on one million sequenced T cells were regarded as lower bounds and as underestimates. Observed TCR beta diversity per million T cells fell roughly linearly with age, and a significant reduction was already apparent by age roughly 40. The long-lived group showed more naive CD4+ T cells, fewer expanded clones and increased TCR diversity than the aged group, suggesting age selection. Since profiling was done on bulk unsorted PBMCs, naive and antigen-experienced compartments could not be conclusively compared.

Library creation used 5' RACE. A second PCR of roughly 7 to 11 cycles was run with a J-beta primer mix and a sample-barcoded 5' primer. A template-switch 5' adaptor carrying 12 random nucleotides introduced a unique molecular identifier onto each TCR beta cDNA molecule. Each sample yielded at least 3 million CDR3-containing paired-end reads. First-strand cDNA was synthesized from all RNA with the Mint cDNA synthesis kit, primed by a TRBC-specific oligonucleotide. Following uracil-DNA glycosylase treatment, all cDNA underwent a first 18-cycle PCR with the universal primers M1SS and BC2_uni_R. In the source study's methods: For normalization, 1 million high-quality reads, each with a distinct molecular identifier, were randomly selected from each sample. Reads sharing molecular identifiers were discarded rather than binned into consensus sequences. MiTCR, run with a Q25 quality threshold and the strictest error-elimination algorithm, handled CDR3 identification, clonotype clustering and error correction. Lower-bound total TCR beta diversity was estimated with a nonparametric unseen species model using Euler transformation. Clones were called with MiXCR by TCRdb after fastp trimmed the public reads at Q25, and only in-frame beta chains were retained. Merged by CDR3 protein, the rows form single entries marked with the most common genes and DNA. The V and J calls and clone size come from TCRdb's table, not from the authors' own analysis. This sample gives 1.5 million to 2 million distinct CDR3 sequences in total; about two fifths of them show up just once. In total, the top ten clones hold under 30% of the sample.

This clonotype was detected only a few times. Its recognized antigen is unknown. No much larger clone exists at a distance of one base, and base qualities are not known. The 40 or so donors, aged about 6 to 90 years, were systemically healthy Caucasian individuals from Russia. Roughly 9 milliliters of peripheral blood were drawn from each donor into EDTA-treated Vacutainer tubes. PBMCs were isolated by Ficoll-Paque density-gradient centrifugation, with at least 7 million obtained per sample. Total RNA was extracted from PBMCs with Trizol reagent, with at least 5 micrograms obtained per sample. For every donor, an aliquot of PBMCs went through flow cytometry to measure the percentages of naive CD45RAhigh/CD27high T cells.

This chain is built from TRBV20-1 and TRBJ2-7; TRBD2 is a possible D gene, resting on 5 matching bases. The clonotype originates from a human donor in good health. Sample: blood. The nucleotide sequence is TGCAGTGCTAGGCACGGGGAGTCCTACGAGCAGTACTTC. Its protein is CSARHGESYEQYF.